Below are 5 T cell receptor beta chains sequenced from a single sample in a study of brain metastases from non-small cell lung cancer. Data came from immunoSEQ multiplex PCR; TCRdb stores just in-frame clones and leaves some out. The data contain several hundred clones, 86% of them seen just once; the ten biggest clones take up around 15%. The sequencing sample was made of tumor-adjacent normal tissue. The receptors originated from a donor at least 40 years old with non-small cell lung cancer.

The chain couples TRBV19 to TRBJ1-1; possible D gene TRBD1, 5 bases. CDR1 is LNHDA, CDR2 SQIVND, per germline (reference sequence). V gave up 8 bases and J gave up 5 bases, with 18 bases separating them. This CDR3 comprises 14 residues. DNA for the CDR3: TGTGCCAGTGGCGAGGGAAAGGGGTGGACTGAAGCTTTCTTT. Amino acid sequence: CASGEGKGWTEAFF.

This clone was seen once. One junction end disagrees with the germline gene, perhaps due to a read error. V is TRBV5-1 and J is TRBJ2-1; no firm D call. The germline gives CDR1 SGHRS, CDR2 YFSETQ. This CDR3 comprises 13 residues. CDR3 coding DNA: TGCGCCAGCAGCTTGGGCACAAACAATAAGCAGTTCTTC. Amino acids: CASSLGTNNKQFF. Supplemented by reference TRBV5-1 and TRBJ2-1, the full variable domain reads KAGVTQTPRYLIKTRGQQVTLSCSPISGHRSVSWYQQTPGQGLQFLFEYFSETQRNKGNFPGRFSGRQFSNSRSEMNVSTLELGDSALYLCASSLGTNNKQFFGPGTRLTVL.

This chain links TRBV2 with TRBJ1-1; weak D call: TRBD1 (5 bases). Germline CDR1 and CDR2: SNHLY and FYNNEI. V was cut by 5 bases and J by 4 bases, with 8 bases left in between. CDR3 length: 12 amino acids. The CDR3 protein is CASSYTGTEAFF. CDR3 in DNA: TGTGCCAGCAGTTATACAGGCACTGAAGCTTTCTTT.

This clone was seen a few times. The genes are TRBV2 and TRBJ1-5; the match to TRBD1 covers 9 bases. Losses at the gene ends were 6 bases for V and 4 bases for J; bases not matched to a gene: 4. In germline, CDR1 is SNHLY, CDR2 FYNNEI. The CDR3 loop spans 14 amino acids. The CDR3: CASRDGTGNQPQHF. The CDR3, as DNA: TGTGCCAGCAGGGACGGGACAGGGAATCAGCCCCAGCATTTT.

CDR3 protein: CASSKGDEQFF. CDR3 in DNA: TGCGCCAGCAGCAAAGGGGATGAGCAGTTCTTC. The chain joins TRBV5-1 to TRBJ2-1, with a tentative D call TRBD1 (5 bases). The CDR3 covers 11 residues. Deletions cut 4 bases from V and 8 bases from J, with 7 bases between. Germline CDR1 SGHRS, CDR2 YFSETQ.